The 22 T cell receptor beta chains presented below share a single source sample, sequenced in a study of early T cells in non-severe SARS-CoV-2 infection. TCRdb ran MiXCR on the 5' RACE reads and lists one entry per CDR3 protein. Among just under 65,000 distinct CDR3 sequences, approximately 9.2% were seen once, and the ten largest hold roughly an eighth. This specimen consisted of whole blood, obtained at baseline. Receptor source: an adult who was a healthcare worker with PCR-confirmed SARS-CoV-2 infection or an uninfected control (not recorded which).

The CDR3 region is CASSPPRLGPDTQYF. Written as DNA, the CDR3 is TGTGCCAGCTCACCACCACGCCTAGGCCCAGATACGCAGTATTTT. The gene calls are TRBV18 and TRBJ2-3; no firm D call. The CDR3 contains 15 residues. V was pared by 0 bases and J by 4 bases, with 11 bases between. The germline V gene has CDR1 KGHSH and CDR2 LQKENI.

This clonotype was detected many times. This chain joins TRBV6-6 and TRBJ2-3; perhaps TRBD2 as D (6 bases). Per germline, CDR1 MNHNY and CDR2 SVGAGI (reference sequence). V gave up 7 bases and J gave up 3 bases, with 17 bases separating them. The CDR3 runs to 15 residues. The CDR3 DNA reads TGTGCCAGCACTCTCGGGACTCTACTAACAGATACGCAGTATTTT. Protein product: CASTLGTLLTDTQYF.

This clonotype was seen more than once but under ten times. This chain links TRBV3-1 with TRBJ2-3; weak D call: TRBD1 (6 bases). The germline V and J ends were trimmed by 4 bases and 0 bases, with 11 bases remaining between them. The CDR3 spans 15 residues. Looked up from germline, CDR1 is LGHDT and CDR2 is YNNKEL (reference sequence). CDR3 sequence (DNA): TGTGCCAGCAGCCTTGGACAGTTTAGCACAGATACGCAGTATTTT. Amino acids: CASSLGQFSTDTQYF.

This clonotype has at least ten counts. The V and J genes are TRBV6-1 and TRBJ1-4; maybe TRBD1 (5 bases). Germline loops: CDR1 MNHNS, CDR2 SASEGT. The germline V and J ends were trimmed by 8 bases and 0 bases, with 10 bases remaining between them. This CDR3 is built from 14 residues. The CDR3 loop reads CASYGTATNEKLFF. The CDR3 bases are TGTGCCAGCTACGGGACCGCAACTAATGAAAAACTGTTTTTT.

The chain recombines TRBV9 with TRBJ2-2; D is uncertain. Trimming left V 0 bases short and J 7 bases short, with 10 bases between. Germline V gene lookup returns CDR1 SGDLS and CDR2 YYNGEE. The length of the CDR3 is 14 residues. The CDR3 nucleotides are TGTGCCAGCAGCGTAGTCAGATGGGGCGGGGAGCTGTTTTTT. Its protein product is CASSVVRWGGELFF.

In this sample, this clonotype turned up many times. In DNA form, the CDR3 reads TGCGCCAGCAGCTTGTTAGCGGAGCCCTCCTACAATGAGCAGTTCTTC. As protein: CASSLLAEPSYNEQFF. This chain links TRBV5-1 with TRBJ2-1; D perhaps matches TRBD2 (6 bases). V was cut by 1 base and J by 0 bases, with 11 bases left in between. The CDR3 totals 16 residues. CDR1 and CDR2 (germline): SGHRS, YFSETQ.

This clonotype was seen a few times. This rearrangement joins TRBV2 to TRBJ1-3; 9 nucleotides agree with TRBD1. Germline assignment: CDR1 SNHLY and CDR2 FYNNEI. Unmatched junction bases numbered 9, after V lost 8 bases and J lost 4 bases. CDR3 length: 15 amino acids. The CDR3 protein is CASGGTGTFGNTIYF. In DNA, the CDR3 is TGTGCCAGCGGCGGGACAGGGACTTTCGGAAACACCATATATTTT. The full variable domain, its missing parts supplied by reference TRBV2 and TRBJ1-3, is EPEVTQTPSHQVTQMGQEVILRCVPISNHLYFYWYRQILGQKVEFLVSFYNNEISEKSEIFDDQFSVERPDGSNFTLKIRSTKLEDSAMYFCASGGTGTFGNTIYFGEGSWLTVV.

This clonotype has a handful of counts. The V gene is TRBV20-1, the J gene TRBJ2-5; D is uncertain. This CDR3 contains 13 residues. The germline gives CDR1 DFQATT, CDR2 SNEGSKA (reference sequence). Trimming took 4 bases from V and 4 from J, leaving 13 bases between them. In DNA form, the CDR3 reads TGCAGTGCTATAGGTTTTGCGCGAGAGACCCAGTACTTC. Translation: CSAIGFARETQYF.

This clonotype was observed a few times. V and J are TRBV6-5 and TRBJ1-2, with a tentative D call TRBD1 (5 bases). CDR1 and CDR2 (germline): MNHEY, SVGAGI. The CDR3 spans 14 residues. Trimming shortened V by 5 bases and J by 7 bases, and 17 bases separated the two germline ends. CDR3 DNA sequence: TGTGCCAGCAGTACTCTCGTCGGACAACCTGGCTACACCTTC. Protein product: CASSTLVGQPGYTF.

This clonotype was counted only a few times. The rearrangement uses TRBV3-1 and TRBJ1-3; no firm D call. This CDR3 comprises 15 residues. The V end was cut by 1 base, the J end by 0 bases, with 7 bases between. Germline loops: CDR1 LGHDT, CDR2 YNNKEL (reference sequence). This CDR3 is CASSQGLFSGNTIYF. For the CDR3, the DNA is TGTGCCAGCAGCCAAGGACTGTTCTCTGGAAACACCATATATTTT. The whole variable domain, remainder taken from reference TRBV3-1 and TRBJ1-3, is DTAVSQTPKYLVTQMGNDKSIKCEQNLGHDTMYWYKQDSKKFLKIMFSYNNKELIINETVPNRFSPKSPDKAHLNLHINSLELGDSAVYFCASSQGLFSGNTIYFGEGSWLTVV.

This chain links TRBV4-3 with TRBJ2-2; D unclear. CDR3 length: 18 amino acids. The V end was cut by 0 bases, the J end by 1 base, with 15 bases between. Germline CDR1 LGHNA, CDR2 YSLEER. Written as DNA, the CDR3 is TGCGCCAGCAGCCAAGAACTCCAGGCACCCTTGAACACCGGGGAGCTGTTTTTT. Amino acids: CASSQELQAPLNTGELFF.

This clonotype was counted many times. This sequence joins TRBV20-1 and TRBJ2-2, with 7 nucleotides matching TRBD2. Germline V gene sequence: CDR1 DFQATT, CDR2 SNEGSKA (reference sequence). The CDR3 has 15 residues. With 0 bases clipped from V and 3 bases from J, the junction kept 4 bases outside the gene matches. The CDR3 here is CSARDGGGYTGELFF. DNA for the CDR3: TGCAGTGCTAGAGATGGCGGGGGTTACACCGGGGAGCTGTTTTTT.

There are a few counts of this clonotype. The chain links TRBV27 to TRBJ2-7; 15 bases line up with TRBD2. The V segment lost 5 bases and the J segment 4 bases; nucleotides outside the gene matches: 12. CDR1 is MNHEY and CDR2 is SMNVEV in the germline V gene (reference sequence). The CDR3 totals 18 residues. This CDR3 reads CASSPRTSGRAILYEQYF. Written as DNA, the CDR3 is TGTGCCAGCAGTCCCAGGACTAGCGGGAGGGCCATTTTATACGAGCAGTACTTC.

This chain connects TRBV9 to TRBJ2-7; D is unresolved. The germline V gene has CDR1 SGDLS and CDR2 YYNGEE. V was trimmed by 4 bases and J by 7 bases, leaving 18 bases between them. The CDR3 totals 14 residues. The CDR3 region is CASSPLLEPREQYF. The CDR3 bases are TGTGCCAGCAGCCCATTGTTGGAGCCTAGGGAGCAGTACTTC. Drawing the rest from reference TRBV9 and TRBJ2-7, the complete variable domain is DSGVTQTPKHLITATGQRVTLRCSPRSGDLSVYWYQQSLDQGLQFLIQYYNGEERAKGNILERFSAQQFPDLHSELNLSSLELGDSALYFCASSPLLEPREQYFGPGTRLTVT.

The V and J genes are TRBV6-6 and TRBJ1-1; D unclear. Trimming shortened V by 0 bases and J by 7 bases, and 9 bases separated the two germline ends. Per the germline V gene, CDR1 is MNHNY and CDR2 is SVGAGI (reference sequence). The CDR3 contains 13 residues. The CDR3 DNA reads TGTGCCAGCAGTTACTCAACGACCGTTGAAGCTTTCTTT. Protein sequence: CASSYSTTVEAFF.

This clonotype was detected only a few times. The V call is TRBV5-5, the J call TRBJ1-3; D is undetermined. The CDR3 has 16 residues. Trimming stripped 2 bases from V and 0 bases from J, with 12 bases between. The germline V gene has CDR1 SGHKS and CDR2 YYEKEE (reference sequence). The chain's CDR3 is CASSFSSLLSGNTIYF. The CDR3, as DNA: TGTGCCAGCAGCTTCTCCAGCCTTCTCTCTGGAAACACCATATATTTT.

This rearrangement joins TRBV7-8 to TRBJ1-2; a weak D match, TRBD1 (6 bases). Trimming removed 5 bases from V and 3 bases from J, with 10 bases in between. The CDR3 contains 13 residues. CDR1 is SGHVS, CDR2 FQNEAQ, per germline. CDR3 sequence (DNA): TGTGCCAGCAGCGGAACAGGGTACTATGGCTACACCTTC. Residues: CASSGTGYYGYTF.

This clonotype was counted once. J is TRBJ2-1 and V is TRBV3-1, with TRBD2 matching over 14 bases. Germline trimming cut 6 bases from V and 2 bases from J; bases unmatched to any gene: 3. The V gene's germline CDR1 is LGHDT and CDR2 YNNKEL (reference sequence). The length of the CDR3 is 16 residues. As DNA, the CDR3 is TGTGCCAGCAGGCAGGGACTAGCGGGAGCCTACAATGAGCAGTTCTTC. It specifies CASRQGLAGAYNEQFF.

The V gene is TRBV12-5, the J gene TRBJ2-2; 9 bases line up with TRBD2. V trimming: 9 bases; J trimming: 4 bases; junction bases outside the gene matches: 3. The germline gives CDR1 LGHNT, CDR2 FRNRAP. The CDR3 sequence is 13 residues long. The CDR3 DNA sequence: TGTGCTAGCCTAGCGGGGATCACCGGGGAGCTGTTTTTT. This translates into CASLAGITGELFF.

The gene calls are TRBV20-1 and TRBJ1-1, with 9 bases identical to TRBD1. The CDR3 sequence is 14 residues long. J lost 5 bases, V lost 0 bases, and 4 bases had no gene match. The germline CDR1 and CDR2 sequences are DFQATT and SNEGSKA (reference sequence). CDR3 sequence (DNA): TGCAGTGCTAGAGAGGGACAGGGAGGGACTGAAGCTTTCTTT. Residues: CSAREGQGGTEAFF.

J is TRBJ1-1 and V is TRBV29-1; D unresolved. The germline gives CDR1 SQVTM, CDR2 ANQGSEA. The CDR3 covers 11 residues. V was cut by 7 bases and J by 4 bases, with 10 bases left in between. CDR3 loop: CSAQLGTEAFF. In DNA form, the CDR3 reads TGCAGCGCCCAACTTGGCACTGAAGCTTTCTTT.

This clonotype came up a few times. The chain recombines TRBV7-2 with TRBJ2-1, with 8 bases aligning to TRBD2. The CDR3 runs 15 residues. Germline assignment: CDR1 SGHTA and CDR2 FQGNSA. The J segment lost 2 bases and the V segment lost 5 bases, leaving 5 bases of the junction unmatched. CDR3 sequence reads: CASSISGIPYNEQFF. The DNA of the CDR3 is TGTGCCAGCAGCATTAGCGGGATCCCCTACAATGAGCAGTTCTTC.